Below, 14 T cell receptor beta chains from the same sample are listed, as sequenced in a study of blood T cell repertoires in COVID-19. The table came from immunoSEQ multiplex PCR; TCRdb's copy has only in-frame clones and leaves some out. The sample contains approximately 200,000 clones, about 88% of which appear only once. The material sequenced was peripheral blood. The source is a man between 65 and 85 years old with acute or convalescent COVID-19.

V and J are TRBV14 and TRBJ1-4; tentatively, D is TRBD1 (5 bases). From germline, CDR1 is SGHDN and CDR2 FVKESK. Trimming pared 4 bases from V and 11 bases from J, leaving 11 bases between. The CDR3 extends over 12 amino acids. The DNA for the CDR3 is TGTGCCAGCAGCCCTTTCGGGGGGAAACTGTTTTTT. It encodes CASSPFGGKLFF.

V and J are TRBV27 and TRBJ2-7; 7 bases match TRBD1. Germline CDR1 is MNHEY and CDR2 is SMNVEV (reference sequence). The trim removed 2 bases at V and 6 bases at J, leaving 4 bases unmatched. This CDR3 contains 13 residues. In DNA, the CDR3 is TGTGCCAGCAGTTTACCGACAGGGCGCGAGCAGTACTTC. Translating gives CASSLPTGREQYF.

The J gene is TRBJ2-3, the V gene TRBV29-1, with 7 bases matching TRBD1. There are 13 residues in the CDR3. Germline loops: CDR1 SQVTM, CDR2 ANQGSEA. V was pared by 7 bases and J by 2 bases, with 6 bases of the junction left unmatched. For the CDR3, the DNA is TGCAGCGGTACAGGGGAAAACACAGATACGCAGTATTTT. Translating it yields CSGTGENTDTQYF.

CDR3 coding DNA: TGTGCCAGCAGTTACCTGAGGGAAGGTCAGCCCCAGCATTTT. Protein sequence: CASSYLREGQPQHF. This chain joins TRBV6-2 or TRBV6-3 and TRBJ1-5; D is unresolved. V lost 2 bases, J lost 6 bases, and 11 bases lay in between. Per the germline V gene, CDR1 is MNHEY and CDR2 is SVGEGT. The CDR3 is 14 amino acids.

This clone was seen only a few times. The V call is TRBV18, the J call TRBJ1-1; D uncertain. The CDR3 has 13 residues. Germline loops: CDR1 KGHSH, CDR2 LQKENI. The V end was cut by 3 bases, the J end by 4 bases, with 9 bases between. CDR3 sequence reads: CASSPAEGTEAFF. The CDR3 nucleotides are TGTGCCAGCTCACCGGCGGAGGGCACTGAAGCTTTCTTT.

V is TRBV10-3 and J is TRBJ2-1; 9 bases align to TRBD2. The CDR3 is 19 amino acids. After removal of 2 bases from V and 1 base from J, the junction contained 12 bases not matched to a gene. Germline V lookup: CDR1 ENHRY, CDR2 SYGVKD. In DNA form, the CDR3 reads TGTGCCATCAGTGAGCTTGGACTAGCGCCACGGGAATCCTACAATGAGCAGTTCTTC. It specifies CAISELGLAPRESYNEQFF.

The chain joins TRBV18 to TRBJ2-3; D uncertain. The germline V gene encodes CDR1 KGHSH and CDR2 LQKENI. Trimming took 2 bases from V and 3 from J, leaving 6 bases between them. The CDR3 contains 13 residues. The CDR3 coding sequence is TGTGCCAGCTCACCAGAGAGAACAGATACGCAGTATTTT. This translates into CASSPERTDTQYF.

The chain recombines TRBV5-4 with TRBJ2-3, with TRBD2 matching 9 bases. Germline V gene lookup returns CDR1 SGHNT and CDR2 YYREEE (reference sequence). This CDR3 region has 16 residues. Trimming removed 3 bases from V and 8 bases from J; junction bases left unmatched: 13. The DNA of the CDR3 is TGTGCCAGCAGCTCGGCAGCTGCTAGCGGGACAACTACGCAGTATTTT. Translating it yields CASSSAAASGTTTQYF.

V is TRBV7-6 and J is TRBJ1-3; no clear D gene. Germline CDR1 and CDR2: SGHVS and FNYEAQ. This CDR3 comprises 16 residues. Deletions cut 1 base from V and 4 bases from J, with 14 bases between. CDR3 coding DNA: TGTGCCAGCAGCTTAGGATTGGGCAGGTCAGGAAACACCATATATTTT. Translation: CASSLGLGRSGNTIYF. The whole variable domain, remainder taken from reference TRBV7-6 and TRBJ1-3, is GAGVSQSPRYKVTKRGQDVALRCDPISGHVSLYWYRQALGQGPEFLTYFNYEAQQDKSGLPNDRFSAERPEGSISTLTIQRTEQRDSAMYRCASSLGLGRSGNTIYFGEGSWLTVV.

The DNA of the CDR3 is TGTGCCAGTAGTATAAGCCAGGGTTGGACCGGGGAGCTGTTTTTT. Its protein product is CASSISQGWTGELFF. This rearrangement joins TRBV19 to TRBJ2-2; D might be TRBD1 (5 bases). The CDR3 length is 15 residues. The germline V and J ends were trimmed by 2 bases and 5 bases, with 12 bases remaining between them. Per the germline V gene, CDR1 is LNHDA and CDR2 is SQIVND (reference sequence).

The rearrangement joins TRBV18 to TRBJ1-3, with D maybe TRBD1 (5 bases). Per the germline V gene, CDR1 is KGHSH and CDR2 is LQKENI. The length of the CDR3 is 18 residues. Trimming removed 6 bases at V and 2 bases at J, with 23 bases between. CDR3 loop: CASSLQYQSQGTGNTIYF. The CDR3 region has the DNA TGTGCCAGCTCCCTACAATACCAATCCCAGGGTACTGGAAACACCATATATTTT. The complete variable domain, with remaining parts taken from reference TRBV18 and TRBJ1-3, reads NAGVMQNPRHLVRRRGQEARLRCSPMKGHSHVYWYRQLPEEGLKFMVYLQKENIIDESGMPKERFSAEFPKEGPSILRIQQVVRGDSAAYFCASSLQYQSQGTGNTIYFGEGSWLTVV.

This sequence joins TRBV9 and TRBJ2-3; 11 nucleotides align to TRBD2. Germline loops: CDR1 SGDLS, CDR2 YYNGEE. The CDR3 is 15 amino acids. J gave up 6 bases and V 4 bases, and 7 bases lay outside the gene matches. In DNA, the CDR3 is TGTGCCAGCAGCCATACTAGCGGGAGAGAGGATACGCAGTATTTT. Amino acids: CASSHTSGREDTQYF.

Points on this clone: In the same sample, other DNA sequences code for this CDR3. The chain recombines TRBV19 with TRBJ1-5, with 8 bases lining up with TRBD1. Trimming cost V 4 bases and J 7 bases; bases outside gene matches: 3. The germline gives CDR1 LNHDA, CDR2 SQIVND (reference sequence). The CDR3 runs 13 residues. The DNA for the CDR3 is TGTGCCAGTAGTAATTACAGGGGGCAGCCCCAGCATTTT. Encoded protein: CASSNYRGQPQHF.

CDR3 amino acids: CASSEALQGGAQPQHF. The CDR3 DNA reads as TGTGCCAGCAGTGAAGCCTTGCAGGGAGGAGCTCAGCCCCAGCATTTT. The chain has TRBV6-1 and TRBJ1-5; TRBD1 might be the D (5 bases). V was shortened by 0 bases and J by 6 bases, with 15 bases between the two germline ends. The CDR3 has 16 amino acids. The germline V gene encodes CDR1 MNHNS and CDR2 SASEGT.